The 5 T cell receptor beta chains below were found in one sample sequenced in a study of kidney transplant recipient with SARS-CoV-2 infection. TCRdb redid the calling of the reads with MiXCR, one entry per CDR3 protein. The sample lists approximately 240,000 distinct CDR3 sequences, under 30% occurring once. The material sequenced was a blood sample, taken at baseline and on roughly day 110 from a kidney transplant recipient. The receptor set was obtained from a male patient in his thirties who had COVID-19 and was a kidney transplant recipient. Some T cells may originate from the graft donor.

This clonotype was detected many times. The chain is built from TRBV20-1 and TRBJ1-2; weak D call: TRBD1 (6 bases). V was shortened by 6 bases and J by 3 bases, with 14 bases between the two germline ends. The CDR3 sequence is 13 residues long. The V gene's germline CDR1 is DFQATT and CDR2 SNEGSKA (reference sequence). CDR3 sequence: CSAQQGSDYGYTF. Written as DNA, the CDR3 is TGCAGTGCGCAACAGGGATCAGACTATGGCTACACCTTC.

Concerning this clonotype: This could be a read error, since a much larger clone is one nucleotide away. The rearrangement links TRBV12-3 or TRBV12-4 to TRBJ2-7; maybe TRBD2 (5 bases). CDR3 size: 14 residues. The DNA for the CDR3 is TGTGCCAGCAGTTTGAGCGGAAAAACCTACGGGCAGTACTTC. It codes for CASSLSGKTYGQYF.

With regard to this clonotype: A read error is possible here, since a much larger clone lies one base away. The missing conserved phenylalanine or tryptophan at the end of this CDR3 makes a read error likely. This chain uses TRBV12-3 or TRBV12-4 with TRBJ1-2; 7 nucleotides agree with TRBD1. The CDR3 runs 13 residues. Germline trimming cut 5 bases from V and 6 bases from J; bases unmatched to any gene: 6. CDR3 DNA: TGTGCCAGCAGTCCGGACAGGTTAGATGGCTACACCCTC. Its translation: CASSPDRLDGYTL.

In regard to this clonotype: A much larger clone differs from this one at a single base, so this may be a read error. This chain uses TRBV7-9 with TRBJ1-1; 7 bases fit TRBD1. Germline-derived CDR1 and CDR2 are SEHNR and FQNEAQ (reference sequence). The CDR3 contains 13 residues. V was clipped by 10 bases and J by 1 base; unmatched bases: 6. Here the CDR3 reads CAMARQGNTEAFF. CDR3 DNA: TGTGCCATGGCGAGACAGGGGAACACTGAAGCTTTCTTT. Complete variable domain (other parts from reference TRBV7-9 and TRBJ1-1): DTGVSQNPRHKITKRGQNVTFRCDPISEHNRLYWYRQTLGQGPEFLTYFQNEAQLEKSRLLSDRFSAERPKGSFSTLEIQRTEQGDSAMYLCAMARQGNTEAFFGQGTRLTVV.

Only a few counts were recorded for this clonotype. This rearrangement joins TRBV9 to TRBJ2-3; 9 bases align to TRBD1. CDR1 is SGDLS and CDR2 is YYNGEE in the germline V gene. Trimming took 4 bases from V and 5 from J; bases not matched to a gene: 11. This CDR3 region has 16 residues. DNA of the CDR3: TGTGCCAGCAGCACCAGTCGGGGGGACAGGGAAGATACGCAGTATTTT. This codes for CASSTSRGDREDTQYF.